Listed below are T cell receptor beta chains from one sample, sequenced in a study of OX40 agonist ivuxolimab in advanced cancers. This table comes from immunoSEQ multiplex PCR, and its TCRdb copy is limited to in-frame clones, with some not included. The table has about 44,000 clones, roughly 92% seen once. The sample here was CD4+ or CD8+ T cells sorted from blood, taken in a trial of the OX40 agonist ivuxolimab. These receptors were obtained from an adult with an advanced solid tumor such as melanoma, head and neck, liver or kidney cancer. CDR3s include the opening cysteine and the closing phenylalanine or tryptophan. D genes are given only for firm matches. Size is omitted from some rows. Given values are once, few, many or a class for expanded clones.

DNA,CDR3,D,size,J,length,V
TGTGCCAGCAGCTTGGCGGGAGAATCTTACGAGCAGTACTTC,CASSLAGESYEQYF,.,once,TRBJ2-7,14,TRBV5-6
TGTGCCAGCAGGGCCTTCGGGAGAAGAGACAATGAGCAGTTCTTC,CASRAFGRRDNEQFF,.,.,TRBJ2-1,15,TRBV6-5
TGTGCCAGTACCTCAATGGTCCATAATGAGCAGTTCTTC,CASTSMVHNEQFF,.,.,TRBJ2-1,13,TRBV19
TGTGCCAGCAGCCAGGTTGAGAGTAGCGGGAGGGTAGTCTTATACCACAATGAGCAGTTCTTC,CASSQVESSGRVVLYHNEQFF,TRBD2,.,TRBJ2-1,21,TRBV4-2
TGTGCCAGCAGCTTAGTGGCAGAGAACACTGAAGCTTTCTTT,CASSLVAENTEAFF,.,.,TRBJ1-1,14,TRBV7-2
TGTGCCAGCACCCCACCTGAAGGGGCCTACGAGCAGTACTTC,CASTPPEGAYEQYF,.,.,TRBJ2-7,14,TRBV6-5
TGTGCCAGCAGTCCGCCTGGAGTGGCAGGGGGCAAGGATGAAGCTTTCTTT,CASSPPGVAGGKDEAFF,TRBD1,few,TRBJ1-1,17,TRBV28
TGTGCCAGCAGTTTATACGGGGGGGAGCAGTGCTTC,CASSLYGGEQCF,TRBD2,.,TRBJ2-7,12,TRBV28
TGTGCCAGTAGGACTAGCGGGAGGCTCAATGAGCAGTTCTTC,CASRTSGRLNEQFF,TRBD2,.,TRBJ2-1,14,TRBV19
TGTGCCAGCAGTTACGGCGGGAGCGGGGAGCTGTTTTTT,CASSYGGSGELFF,TRBD2,.,TRBJ2-2,13,TRBV6-5
TGCGCCAGCAGCACGCGGCAGGGGACCGAGCAGTACTTC,CASSTRQGTEQYF,.,.,TRBJ2-7,13,TRBV4-1
TGCGCCAGCAGCCAAGTCGGCGCGGGAGTTGCAGATACGCAGTATTTT,CASSQVGAGVADTQYF,TRBD2,.,TRBJ2-3,16,TRBV4-1
TGTGCCAGCAGCTTATCCGGGACAGGGGGTCAAGAGACCCAGTACTTC,CASSLSGTGGQETQYF,TRBD1,.,TRBJ2-5,16,TRBV7-6
TGTGCCAGCAGTCCCGTGACTCAAGAGACCCAGTACTTC,CASSPVTQETQYF,.,.,TRBJ2-5,13,TRBV6-6
TGTGCCAGCAGCCCCGGGACAACAACAAATCAGCCCCAGCATTTT,CASSPGTTTNQPQHF,.,.,TRBJ1-5,15,TRBV6-5
TGTGCCAGCAGCTTCGGACGGACCGGGGAGCTGTTTTTT,CASSFGRTGELFF,.,.,TRBJ2-2,13,TRBV5-4
TGCAGCGTTGGGGGGGGACTGGACTCATCCTACGAGCAGTACTTC,CSVGGGLDSSYEQYF,TRBD2,.,TRBJ2-7,15,TRBV29-1
TGTGCCAGCAGCTGGGGCGGGTTAACCTACAATGAGCAGTTCTTC,CASSWGGLTYNEQFF,.,.,TRBJ2-1,15,TRBV6-5
TGTGCCAGCAGCCAAGGGAACCTCCAGATAGATGGGCAGTACTTC,CASSQGNLQIDGQYF,.,.,TRBJ2-7,15,TRBV4-2
TGTGCTACCGTAAGGGGACGCGGCACAGATACGCAGTATTTT,CATVRGRGTDTQYF,.,few,TRBJ2-3,14,TRBV12-5
TGTGCCAGCAGCCAAGATGACGGGGACGAGCAGTACTTC,CASSQDDGDEQYF,.,.,TRBJ2-7,13,TRBV4-2
TGTGCCAGCAGCTTAAATCATGAGCAGTTCTTC,CASSLNHEQFF,.,.,TRBJ2-1,11,TRBV7-2
TGTGCCAGCAGCTTAGCCCTAGCGGGGACCCACGAGCAGTACTTC,CASSLALAGTHEQYF,TRBD2,.,TRBJ2-7,15,TRBV11-2
TGTGCCAGCAGCCCCCCAGGGGGCTATGGCTACACCTTC,CASSPPGGYGYTF,TRBD1,few,TRBJ1-2,13,TRBV16
TGTGCCTGGAGTTCGGGGAGGGGGAATGAAAAACTGTTTTTT,CAWSSGRGNEKLFF,.,.,TRBJ1-4,14,TRBV30
TGTGCCAGCAGGGGACAGGGGGCAGGTGAAAAACTGTTTTTT,CASRGQGAGEKLFF,TRBD1,.,TRBJ1-4,14,TRBV28
TGTGCCAGCAGTCCTTCCTACAACTACGAGCAGTACTTC,CASSPSYNYEQYF,.,.,TRBJ2-7,13,TRBV27
TGCAGCGTGCCGCCGCCCACAGGAGTGGGCGAGCAGTACTTC,CSVPPPTGVGEQYF,.,.,TRBJ2-7,14,TRBV29-1
TGTGCCAGTAGTATAGTGAGTTCGGGAAACACCATATATTTT,CASSIVSSGNTIYF,.,.,TRBJ1-3,14,TRBV19
TGTGCCAGCAAATCCGGGTGGGTTGATGAGCAGTTCTTC,CASKSGWVDEQFF,.,.,TRBJ2-1,13,TRBV28
TGTGCCAGCAGCCAAGAGCGAGGGGAGACCCAGTACTTC,CASSQERGETQYF,.,.,TRBJ2-5,13,TRBV14
TGTGCCAGCAGCTTGGAGGAGCCCTACGAGCAGTACTTC,CASSLEEPYEQYF,.,.,TRBJ2-7,13,TRBV7-9
TGTGCCAGCAGCAGTGGGACAGGGGTGTACGAGCAGTACTTC,CASSSGTGVYEQYF,TRBD1,.,TRBJ2-7,14,TRBV7-9
TGCGCCAGCAGCCAAGATCGAATGGGTTACGAGCAGTACTTC,CASSQDRMGYEQYF,.,.,TRBJ2-7,14,TRBV4-1
TGTGCCAGCAGTGCCCGGACTAGCGGGAGTAGGTACGAGCAGTACTTC,CASSARTSGSRYEQYF,TRBD2,.,TRBJ2-7,16,TRBV6-1
TGTGCCAGCAGAGGGACGGGGAGGTACCAAGAGACCCAGTACTTC,CASRGTGRYQETQYF,.,.,TRBJ2-5,15,TRBV6-1
TGTGCCAGCAGCCAAGATCTCCTTCTACGGACCTTC,CASSQDLLLRTF,.,few,TRBJ1-2,12,TRBV4-2
TGTGCCAGCATGGCGGGAGGATACGAGAGGTACGAGCAGTACTTC,CASMAGGYERYEQYF,TRBD2,.,TRBJ2-7,15,TRBV5-6
TGTGCCAGCAGCCTAGATCATGAGCAGTTCTTC,CASSLDHEQFF,.,once,TRBJ2-1,11,TRBV16
TGTGCCAGCAGTTGGACTTTGGGAGGAACAGATACGCAGTATTTT,CASSWTLGGTDTQYF,.,.,TRBJ2-3,15,TRBV28
TGTGCCAGCAGCTTAGAGGTCTCCCAGTGGCAAGTCACCGGGGAGCTGTTTTTT,CASSLEVSQWQVTGELFF,.,.,TRBJ2-2,18,TRBV7-9
TGTGCCAGCAGCTTACAGACAGAGGGTTCACCCCTCCACTTT,CASSLQTEGSPLHF,.,.,TRBJ1-6,14,TRBV11-3